This T cell receptor beta chain was recovered during a study of T-cell reconstitution after alpha-beta-depleted transplantation in children. Study-level findings and limits: Expanded clones from the graft, numbering several hundred, reportedly supplied alpha-beta T cells about two months after transplant. A year post-transplant, T-cell counts and diversity derived mostly from newly produced T cells.

TCRbeta library construction was performed incorporating unique molecular identifiers. TCRdb reanalysed the PCR reads using MiXCR and keeps one entry per CDR3 protein. The sample contains about 470,000 distinct CDR3 sequences, roughly 43% of which appear only once. Comments on this clonotype: Its antigen is unknown.

The CDR3 is made up of 16 amino acids. Unmatched junction bases numbered 10, after V lost 1 base and J lost 2 bases. Per the germline V gene, CDR1 is SQVTM and CDR2 is ANQGSEA. The specimen comprised PBMCs, sampled before TCRalphabeta/CD19-depleted stem cell transplant. This receptor was taken from a girl aged 2 to 10 with aplastic anemia, due to receive a stem cell transplant. V and J are TRBV29-1 and TRBJ1-2; TRBD1 aligns across 7 bases. The CDR3 sequence is CSVEGGRGTDNYGYTF. CDR3 nucleotides: TGCAGCGTTGAAGGGGGAAGAGGGACAGACAACTATGGCTACACCTTC.